The clone carrying this TCR beta chain was picked up a small number of times. Its antigen remains unidentified. The sample is drawn from a study of T cells after yellow fever vaccination. Study-wide context: Preparing low-cell-number fractions relied on SMART-Seq v4 Ultra Low Input. Notes on the study in general: Although the secondary response was weaker, it peaked faster, at day 5 versus 15. Subsequent booster samples again held most clones from primary vaccination (96% CD4, about 90% CD8).

The trim removed 1 base at V and 3 bases at J, leaving 12 bases unmatched. Germline CDR1 is SGHVS and CDR2 is FNYEAQ. The CDR3 is made up of 18 amino acids. TCRdb reprocessed the 5' RACE reads with MiXCR, giving one entry per CDR3 protein. The table includes some 560,000 distinct CDR3 sequences, less than 20% detected once. The source was PBMCs, collected roughly 5 days after the first yellow fever vaccination. The chain links TRBV7-6 to TRBJ1-5, with 7 bases fitting TRBD1. This clonotype originated in a man between 18 and 29 years old who received the YFV17D yellow fever vaccine. CDR3 loop: CASSLVSVGTAFNQPQHF. CDR3 sequence (DNA): TGTGCCAGCAGCTTAGTTTCAGTAGGGACAGCTTTCAATCAGCCCCAGCATTTT.